The clone carrying this T cell receptor (beta chain) came up many times. What it binds is not known. This entry is derived from a study of T cells after yellow fever vaccination. Findings and limits, study-wide: Researchers report a weaker secondary response that nonetheless peaked faster, day 5 versus 15. A small proportion of clonotypes was detected in both the CD4 and CD8 compartments.

CDR1 is SGHTA and CDR2 is FQGNSA in the germline V gene. The ends were cut back, 4 bases at V and 2 bases at J, with 12 bases in the middle. This CDR3 region has 14 residues. UMIs were added to TCR cDNA along with a universal primer site when it was made by 5'RACE template switching. A single record per CDR3 protein comes from TCRdb applying MiXCR to the 5' RACE reads. The sample includes around 230,000 distinct CDR3 sequences, around 6.7% of them seen just once. The receptor comes from a young man who received the YFV17D yellow fever vaccine. The input for sequencing was CD4+ T cells sorted from PBMCs, taken on the day of the yellow fever booster vaccination. The chain couples TRBV7-2 to TRBJ2-7; weak D call: TRBD2 (7 bases). The CDR3 nucleotides are TGTGCCAGCAGCTCAGAGGGGGGGCCCTACGAGCAGTACTTC. Its translation: CASSSEGGPYEQYF.